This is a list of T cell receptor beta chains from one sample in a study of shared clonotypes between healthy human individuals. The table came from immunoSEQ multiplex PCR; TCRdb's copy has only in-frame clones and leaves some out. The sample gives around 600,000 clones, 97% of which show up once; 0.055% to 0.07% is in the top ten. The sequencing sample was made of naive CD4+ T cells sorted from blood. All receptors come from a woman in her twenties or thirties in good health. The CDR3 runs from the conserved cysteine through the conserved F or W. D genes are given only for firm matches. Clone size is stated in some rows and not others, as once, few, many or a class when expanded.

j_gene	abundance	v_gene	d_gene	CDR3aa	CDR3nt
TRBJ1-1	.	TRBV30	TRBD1	CAWRNRGRMAEAFF	TGTGCCTGGAGAAACAGGGGGCGCATGGCTGAAGCTTTCTTT
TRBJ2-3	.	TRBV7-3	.	CASSTSGGSTDTQYF	TGTGCCAGCAGCACAAGCGGCGGGAGCACAGATACGCAGTATTTT
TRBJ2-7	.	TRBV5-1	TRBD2	CASSATSGVTYEQYF	TGCGCCAGCTCGGCGACTAGCGGGGTAACCTACGAGCAGTACTTC
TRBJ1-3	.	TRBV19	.	CASSIVGTSSGNTIYF	TGTGCCAGTAGTATAGTCGGGACGAGCTCTGGAAACACCATATATTTT
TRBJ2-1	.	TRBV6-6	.	CASRKELASDEQFF	TGTGCCAGCAGAAAGGAACTAGCCTCCGATGAGCAGTTCTTC
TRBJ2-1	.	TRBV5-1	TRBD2	CASSLGTSVYNEQFF	TGCGCCAGCAGCCTTGGGACTAGCGTTTACAATGAGCAGTTCTTC
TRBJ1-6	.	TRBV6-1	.	CAVHRQADWSPLHF	TGTGCCGTGCATCGACAGGCGGATTGGTCACCCCTCCACTTT
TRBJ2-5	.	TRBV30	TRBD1	CAWSVRGRETQYF	TGTGCCTGGAGTGTCAGGGGGCGAGAGACCCAGTACTTC
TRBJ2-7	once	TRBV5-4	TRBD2	CASSIGLAGVSYEQYF	TGTGCCAGCAGCATAGGACTAGCGGGAGTTTCCTACGAGCAGTACTTC
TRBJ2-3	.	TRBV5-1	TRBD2	CASSKTSGTSTDTQYF	TGCGCCAGCAGCAAGACTAGCGGCACTAGCACAGATACGCAGTATTTT
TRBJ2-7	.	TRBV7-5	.	CVRSLPGEDEQYF	TGTGTCAGAAGCTTACCAGGGGAGGACGAGCAGTACTTC
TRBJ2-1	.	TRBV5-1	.	CASSATLGAGEQFF	TGCGCCAGCAGCGCTACTCTGGGAGCCGGAGAGCAGTTCTTC
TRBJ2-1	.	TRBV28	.	CASSFGTDEQFF	TGTGCCAGCAGTTTCGGGACGGATGAGCAGTTCTTC
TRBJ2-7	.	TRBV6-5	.	CASSYGRPYEQYF	TGTGCCAGCAGTTACGGCAGACCCTACGAGCAGTACTTC
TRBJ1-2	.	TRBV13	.	CASSSRGHYGYTF	TGTGCCAGCAGCTCTAGGGGTCACTATGGCTACACCTTC
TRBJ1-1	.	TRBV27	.	CASSSFAKNTEAFF	TGTGCCAGCAGTTCATTTGCAAAGAACACTGAAGCTTTCTTT
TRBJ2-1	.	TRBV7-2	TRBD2	CASSLGLENNEQFF	TGTGCCAGCAGCCTGGGACTAGAGAACAATGAGCAGTTCTTC
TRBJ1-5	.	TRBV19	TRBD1	CASTRGQSSSNQPQHF	TGTGCCAGTACCAGGGGACAGAGTTCGAGCAATCAGCCCCAGCATTTT
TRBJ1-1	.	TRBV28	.	CASSLEGHTEAFF	TGTGCCAGCAGTTTAGAGGGGCACACTGAAGCTTTCTTT
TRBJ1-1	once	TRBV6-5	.	CASSYVGDTEAFF	TGTGCCAGCAGTTACGTGGGGGATACTGAAGCTTTCTTT
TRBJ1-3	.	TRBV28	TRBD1	CASSFGGGGLSGNTIYF	TGTGCCAGCAGTTTTGGGGGAGGGGGCCTCTCTGGAAACACCATATATTTT
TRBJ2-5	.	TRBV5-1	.	CASSLGGIQETQYF	TGCGCCAGCAGCTTGGGGGGAATCCAAGAGACCCAGTACTTC
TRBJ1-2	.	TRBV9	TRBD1	CASSVVPGTARTMAIAF	TGTGCCAGCAGCGTAGTCCCCGGGACAGCACGAACTATGGCTATCGCCTTC
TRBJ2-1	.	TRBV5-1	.	CASSFPGTSKQFF	TGCGCCAGCAGCTTCCCCGGGACAAGTAAGCAGTTCTTC
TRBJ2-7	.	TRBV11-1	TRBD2	CASTKTSGNYEQYF	TGTGCCAGCACCAAGACTAGCGGGAACTACGAGCAGTACTTC
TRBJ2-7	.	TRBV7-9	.	CASSLEIGGTIQPYEQYF	TGTGCCAGCAGCTTAGAAATTGGCGGGACGATTCAACCCTACGAGCAGTACTTC
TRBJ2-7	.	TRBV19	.	CASSSGGGNEQYF	TGTGCCAGTAGTAGTGGGGGTGGGAACGAGCAGTACTTC
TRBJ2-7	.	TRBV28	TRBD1	CASSRTGDLYF	TGTGCCAGCAGTAGGACAGGGGACCTGTACTTC
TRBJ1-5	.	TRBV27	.	CASSLIGDQPQHF	TGTGCCAGCAGTTTAATCGGGGATCAGCCCCAGCATTTT
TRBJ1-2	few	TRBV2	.	CASQQGRGTYGYTF	TGTGCCAGCCAACAGGGACGAGGTACCTATGGCTACACCTTC
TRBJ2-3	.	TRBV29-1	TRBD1	CSVDRGLADTQYF	TGCAGCGTGGACAGGGGTCTGGCAGATACGCAGTATTTT
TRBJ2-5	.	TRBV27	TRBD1	CASSTRGSKETQYF	TGTGCCAGCAGCACCAGGGGGTCCAAAGAGACCCAGTACTTC
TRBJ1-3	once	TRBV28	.	CASSLRTAAGNTIYF	TGTGCCAGCAGTTTAAGGACAGCTGCTGGAAACACCATATATTTT
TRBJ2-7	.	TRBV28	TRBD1	CASSSPEGQGFDEQYF	TGTGCCAGCAGTTCACCAGAGGGACAGGGCTTTGACGAGCAGTACTTC
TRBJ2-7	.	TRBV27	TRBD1	CASSQDRVPYEQYF	TGTGCCAGCAGTCAGGACAGGGTCCCCTACGAGCAGTACTTC
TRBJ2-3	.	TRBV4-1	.	CASSQVSTPGGTDTQYF	TGCGCCAGCAGCCAAGTTTCGACTCCCGGCGGCACAGATACGCAGTATTTT
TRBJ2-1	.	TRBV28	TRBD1	CASSLIRDRGNEQFF	TGTGCCAGCAGTCTGATTCGGGACAGGGGCAATGAGCAGTTCTTC
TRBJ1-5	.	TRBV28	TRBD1	CASSSPRQGNQPQHF	TGTGCCAGCAGTTCCCCAAGACAGGGGAATCAGCCCCAGCATTTT
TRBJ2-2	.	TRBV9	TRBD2	CASSPKRGGSHGELFF	TGTGCCAGCAGCCCCAAGAGGGGCGGGAGTCACGGGGAGCTGTTTTTT
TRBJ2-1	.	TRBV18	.	CASSQGSSLYNEQFF	TGTGCCAGCTCACAGGGCTCATCCCTTTACAATGAGCAGTTCTTC
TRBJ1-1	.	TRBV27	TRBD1	CASSLSGQGKAFF	TGTGCCAGCAGTTTATCCGGACAGGGAAAAGCTTTCTTT
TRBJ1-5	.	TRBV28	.	CASSLGGSNQPQHF	TGTGCCAGCAGCCTAGGGGGGAGCAATCAGCCCCAGCATTTT
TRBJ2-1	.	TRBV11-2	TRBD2	CASSLVLLAGGYNEQFF	TGTGCCAGCAGCTTAGTCCTCCTAGCGGGAGGATACAATGAGCAGTTCTTC
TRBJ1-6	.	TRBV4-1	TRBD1	CASSQGTGAAGSPLHF	TGCGCCAGCAGCCAAGGGACAGGGGCCGCAGGGTCACCCCTCCACTTT
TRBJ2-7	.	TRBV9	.	CASSVVGRGGISEQYF	TGTGCCAGCAGCGTTGTCGGGAGAGGCGGGATATCCGAGCAGTACTTC
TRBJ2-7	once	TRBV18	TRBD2	CASSPRTSGRNEQYF	TGTGCCAGCTCACCACGGACTAGCGGGAGGAACGAGCAGTACTTC
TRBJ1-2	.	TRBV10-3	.	CAISESEPPRSNREFGYTF	TGTGCCATCAGTGAGTCGGAACCCCCACGTAGCAACAGGGAGTTCGGCTACACCTTC
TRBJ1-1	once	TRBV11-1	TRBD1	CASSRDRVTEAFF	TGTGCCAGCAGCCGGGACAGGGTTACTGAAGCTTTCTTT
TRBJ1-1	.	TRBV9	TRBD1	CASSVVGQGMGSEAFF	TGTGCCAGCAGCGTAGTTGGACAGGGGATGGGTAGTGAAGCTTTCTTT
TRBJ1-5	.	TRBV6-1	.	CASSIGGVQPQHF	TGTGCCAGCAGTATCGGGGGGGTACAGCCCCAGCATTTT
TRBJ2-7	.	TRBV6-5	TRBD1	CASSSAGGSQSKQYF	TGTGCCAGCAGTTCGGCAGGGGGCTCCCAATCCAAGCAGTACTTC
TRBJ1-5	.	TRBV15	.	CATSKSPGGGQPQHF	TGTGCCACCAGCAAATCCCCGGGAGGAGGACAGCCCCAGCATTTT
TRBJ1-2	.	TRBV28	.	CASSLSRGYTF	TGTGCCAGCAGTTTATCTCGGGGCTACACCTTC
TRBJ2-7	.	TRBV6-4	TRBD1	CASSGTGAPSYEQYF	TGTGCCAGCAGTGGGACAGGGGCCCCTTCCTACGAGCAGTACTTC
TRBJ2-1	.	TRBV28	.	CASSVPAKPNEQFF	TGTGCCAGCAGTGTTCCTGCCAAACCCAATGAGCAGTTCTTC
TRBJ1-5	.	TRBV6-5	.	CASSSTYRSNQPQHF	TGTGCCAGCAGTTCAACCTACCGTAGCAATCAGCCCCAGCATTTT
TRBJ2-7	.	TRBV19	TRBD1	CASRFRDRSYEQYF	TGTGCCAGTAGATTCCGGGACAGAAGCTACGAGCAGTACTTC
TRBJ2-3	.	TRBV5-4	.	CASSLTVRRRLVDTQYF	TGTGCCAGCAGCTTGACGGTGCGGAGGAGGTTGGTAGATACGCAGTATTTT
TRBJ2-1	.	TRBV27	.	CASSSPTMRQFF	TGTGCCAGCAGCTCTCCTACAATGAGGCAGTTCTTC